The source of this T cell receptor beta chain is a study of OX40 agonist ivuxolimab in advanced cancers. Trimming cost V 6 bases and J 5 bases, with 18 bases left between them. The CDR3 is made up of 15 amino acids. Germline CDR1 is MDHEN and CDR2 is SYDVKM. Assay used: immunoSEQ multiplex PCR; TCRdb lists only in-frame clones, some missing. In the table there are about 62,000 clones, 60% to 85% of which are singletons. The rearrangement uses TRBV28 and TRBJ2-3; D is perhaps TRBD1 (5 bases). The sample consisted of CD4+ or CD8+ T cells sorted from blood, taken in a trial of the OX40 agonist ivuxolimab. This clonotype was obtained from an adult with an advanced solid tumor such as melanoma, head and neck, liver or kidney cancer. CDR3 DNA sequence: TGTGCCAGCAGCCTAGGAGCTAGAGGACAAGATACGCAGTATTTT. Its protein is CASSLGARGQDTQYF.